This T cell receptor (beta chain) was captured in a study of T cells in Graves' hyperthyroidism and ophthalmopathy. The V segment lost 5 bases and the J segment 0 bases; nucleotides outside the gene matches: 5. Germline CDR1 and CDR2: SGHTA and FQGNSA. The CDR3 contains 15 residues. Researchers took RNA transcripts and amplified the TCR beta CDR3 regions from them. The HTBI primer set drove a first-round RT-PCR of the TCR CDR3. TCRdb reanalysed the multiplex PCR reads using MiXCR and keeps one entry per CDR3 protein. Altogether around 400,000 distinct CDR3 sequences are present, roughly 25% being singletons, with the ten largest covering less than 75%. This clonotype occurred many times. Uncontrolled infection, other autoimmune disease, pregnancy or lactation led to exclusion.

This chain uses TRBV7-2 with TRBJ2-3; the match to TRBD1 covers 7 bases. The source of this sequence is a man in his forties or fifties with Graves' hyperthyroidism. The sequenced material came from blood. This chain's CDR3 is CASSPGQPSTDTQYF. As DNA, the CDR3 is TGTGCCAGCAGCCCGGGACAGCCTAGCACAGATACGCAGTATTTT.